The T cell receptor (beta chain) under discussion was sequenced for a study of T-cell memory formation after mild COVID-19. Trimming removed 0 bases at V and 4 bases at J, with 11 bases between. The CDR3 sequence is 15 residues long. Germline CDR1 reads MGHRA; CDR2 reads YSYEKL. The 5'RACE method, run with constant-segment primers, produced TCR alpha and TCR beta cDNA libraries (carrying sample barcodes and UMIs). One entry per CDR3 protein results from TCRdb running MiXCR on the 5' RACE reads. The table has around 300,000 distinct CDR3 sequences, roughly 13% seen once. The chain links TRBV4-1 to TRBJ2-3, with a weak D call TRBD1 (6 bases). The sequencing input was PBMCs or a T cell subset sorted from them (not recorded which). This sequence originates from a man younger than 35 who had mild COVID-19 (a few samples of this study predate the infection). Cell type and time point are not known. The CDR3 here is CASSQDAAGADTQYF. CDR3 DNA: TGCGCCAGCAGCCAAGATGCGGCAGGGGCAGATACGCAGTATTTT.